This TCR beta chain comes out of a study of OX40 agonist ivuxolimab in advanced cancers. Study-wide results and caveats: Partial responders receiving 0.1-3.0 mg/kg showed among the lowest clonal expansion. CD4+ and CD8+ blood T cells expanded clonally by week 6 at 0.1 to 3.0 mg/kg. Expanded clones were, on average, more numerous in CD8+ T cells than in CD4+.

The germline V gene has CDR1 MNHNS and CDR2 SASEGT. V dropped 3 bases and J dropped 6; count of bases not matched to a gene: 8. The CDR3 has 16 amino acids. Clones were sequenced by immunoSEQ multiplex PCR, and TCRdb holds only the in-frame ones, with some missing. Of about 21,000 clones in the sample, 74% were seen once. There are many counts of this clone. The antigen is undetermined. The sequenced sample was CD4+ or CD8+ T cells sorted from blood, obtained in a trial of the OX40 agonist ivuxolimab. The rearrangement uses TRBV6-1 and TRBJ2-4; 10 bases agree with TRBD1. The receptor's source is an adult with an advanced solid tumor such as melanoma, head and neck, liver or kidney cancer. CDR3 protein: CASSDPLDRGLNIQYF. Written as DNA, the CDR3 is TGTGCCAGCAGTGACCCCCTCGACAGGGGGCTAAACATTCAGTACTTC.